This T cell receptor (beta chain) was recovered during a study of blood T cells in healthy people across ages. Notes on the study in general: Versus aged donors, long-lived donors had higher diversity and more naive CD4+ cells.

CDR3 length equals 16 residues. V was clipped by 3 bases and J by 5 bases; unmatched bases: 12. In germline, CDR1 is SGHRS, CDR2 YFSETQ. With a J-beta primer mix and a sample-barcoded 5' primer, a second PCR ran roughly 6 to 11 cycles. A single record per CDR3 protein comes from TCRdb applying MiXCR to the 5' RACE reads. The sample includes around 1.5 million distinct CDR3 sequences, about 35% of them seen just once. Concerning this clonotype itself: The antigen is not known.

V and J are TRBV5-1 and TRBJ1-2; 8 bases line up with TRBD1. Material: blood. The receptor was derived from a woman in her 30s in good health. CDR3 DNA: TGCGCCAGCAGCTCCGACGGATTACAGGGGGAATATGGCTACACCTTC. It encodes CASSSDGLQGEYGYTF. The entire variable domain, with the rest obtained from reference TRBV5-1 and TRBJ1-2, is as follows: KAGVTQTPRYLIKTRGQQVTLSCSPISGHRSVSWYQQTPGQGLQFLFEYFSETQRNKGNFPGRFSGRQFSNSRSEMNVSTLELGDSALYLCASSSDGLQGEYGYTFGSGTRLTVV.